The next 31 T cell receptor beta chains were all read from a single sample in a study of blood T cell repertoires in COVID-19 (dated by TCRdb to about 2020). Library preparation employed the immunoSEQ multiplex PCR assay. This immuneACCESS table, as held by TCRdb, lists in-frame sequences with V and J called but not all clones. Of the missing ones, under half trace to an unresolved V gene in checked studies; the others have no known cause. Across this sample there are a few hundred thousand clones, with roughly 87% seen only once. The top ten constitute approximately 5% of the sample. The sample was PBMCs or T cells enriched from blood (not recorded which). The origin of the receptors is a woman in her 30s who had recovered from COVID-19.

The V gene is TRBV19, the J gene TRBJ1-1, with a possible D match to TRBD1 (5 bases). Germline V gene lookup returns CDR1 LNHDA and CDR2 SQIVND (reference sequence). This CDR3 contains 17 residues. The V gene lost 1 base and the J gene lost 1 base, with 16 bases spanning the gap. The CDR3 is CASSIGRGGQRNTEAFF. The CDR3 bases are TGTGCCAGTAGTATAGGGAGGGGAGGTCAGAGGAACACTGAAGCTTTCTTT.

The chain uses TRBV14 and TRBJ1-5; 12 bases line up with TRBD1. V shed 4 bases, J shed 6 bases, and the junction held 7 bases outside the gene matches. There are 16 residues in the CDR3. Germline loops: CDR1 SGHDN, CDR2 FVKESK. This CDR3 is CASSPGTGGAGQPQHF. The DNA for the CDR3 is TGTGCCAGCAGCCCCGGGACAGGGGGCGCGGGTCAGCCCCAGCATTTT.

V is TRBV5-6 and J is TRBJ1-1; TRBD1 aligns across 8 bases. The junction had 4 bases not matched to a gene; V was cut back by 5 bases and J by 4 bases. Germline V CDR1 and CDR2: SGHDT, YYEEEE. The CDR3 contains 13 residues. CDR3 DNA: TGTGCCAGCAGACAGACAGGGGTCACTGAAGCTTTCTTT. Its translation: CASRQTGVTEAFF.

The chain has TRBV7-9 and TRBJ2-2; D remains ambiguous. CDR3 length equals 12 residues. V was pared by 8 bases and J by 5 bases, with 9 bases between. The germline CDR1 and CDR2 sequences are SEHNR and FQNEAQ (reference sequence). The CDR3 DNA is TGTGCCAGCGCGAGGCCGACCGGGGAGCTGTTTTTT. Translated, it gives CASARPTGELFF. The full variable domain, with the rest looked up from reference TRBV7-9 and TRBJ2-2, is DTGVSQNPRHKITKRGQNVTFRCDPISEHNRLYWYRQTLGQGPEFLTYFQNEAQLEKSRLLSDRFSAERPKGSFSTLEIQRTEQGDSAMYLCASARPTGELFFGEGSRLTVL.

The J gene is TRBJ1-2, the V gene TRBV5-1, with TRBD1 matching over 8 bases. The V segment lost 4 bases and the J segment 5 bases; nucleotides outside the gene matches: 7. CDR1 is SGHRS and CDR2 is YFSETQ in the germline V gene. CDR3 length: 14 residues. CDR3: CASSPRTGRYGYTF. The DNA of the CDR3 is TGCGCCAGCAGCCCACGGACAGGGCGATATGGCTACACCTTC.

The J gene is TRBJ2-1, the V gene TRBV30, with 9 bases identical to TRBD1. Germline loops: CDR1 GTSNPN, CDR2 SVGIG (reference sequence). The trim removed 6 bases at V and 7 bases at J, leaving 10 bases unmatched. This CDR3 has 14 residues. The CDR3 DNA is TGTGCCTGCAATCCTGGACAGGGGTATAATGAGCAGTTCTTC. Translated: CACNPGQGYNEQFF.

In DNA, the CDR3 is TGTGCCGCCAGGGGGGCAGTAAATTCACCCCTCCACTTT. It codes for CAARGAVNSPLHF. The chain combines TRBV6-5 with TRBJ1-6, with 7 nucleotides matching TRBD1. Germline CDR1 MNHEY, CDR2 SVGAGI. This CDR3 region has 13 residues. The J segment lost 7 bases and the V segment lost 11 bases, leaving 8 bases of the junction unmatched.

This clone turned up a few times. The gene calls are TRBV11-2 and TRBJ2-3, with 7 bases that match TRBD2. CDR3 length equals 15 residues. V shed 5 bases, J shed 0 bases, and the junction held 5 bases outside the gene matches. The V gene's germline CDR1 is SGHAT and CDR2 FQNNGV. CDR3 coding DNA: TGTGCCAGCAGCCTGGGGGGGGTTAGCACAGATACGCAGTATTTT. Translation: CASSLGGVSTDTQYF.

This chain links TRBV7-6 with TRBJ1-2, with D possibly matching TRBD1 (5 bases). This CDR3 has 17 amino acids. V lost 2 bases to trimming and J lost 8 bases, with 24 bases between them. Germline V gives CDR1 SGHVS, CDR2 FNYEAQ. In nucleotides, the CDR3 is TGTGCCAGCAGCTTACCTCGGGGTTGGGGAGGGGCGGAGGGCTACACCTTC. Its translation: CASSLPRGWGGAEGYTF.

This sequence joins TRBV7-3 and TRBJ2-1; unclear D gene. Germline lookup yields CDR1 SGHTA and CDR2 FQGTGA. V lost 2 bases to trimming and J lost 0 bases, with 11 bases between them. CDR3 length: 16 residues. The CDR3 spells CASSLAATHSYNEQFF. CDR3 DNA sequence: TGTGCCAGCAGCTTAGCGGCTACCCACTCCTACAATGAGCAGTTCTTC.

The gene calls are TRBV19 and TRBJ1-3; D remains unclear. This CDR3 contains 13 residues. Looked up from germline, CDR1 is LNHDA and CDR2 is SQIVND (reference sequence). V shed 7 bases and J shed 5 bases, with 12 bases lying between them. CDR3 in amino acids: CASKPIERNTIYF. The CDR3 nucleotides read TGTGCCAGTAAGCCAATCGAAAGAAACACCATATATTTT.

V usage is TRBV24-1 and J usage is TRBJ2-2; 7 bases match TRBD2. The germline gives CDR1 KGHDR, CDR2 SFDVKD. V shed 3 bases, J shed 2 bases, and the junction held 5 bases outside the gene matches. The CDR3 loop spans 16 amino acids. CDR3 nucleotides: TGTGCCACCAGTGATACGAGCGGGGTAAACACCGGGGAGCTGTTTTTT. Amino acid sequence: CATSDTSGVNTGELFF.

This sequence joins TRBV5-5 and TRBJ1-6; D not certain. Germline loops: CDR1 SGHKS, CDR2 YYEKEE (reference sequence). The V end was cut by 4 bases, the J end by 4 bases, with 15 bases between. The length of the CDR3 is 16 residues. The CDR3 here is CASSTSAFGYNSPLHF. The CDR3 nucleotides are TGTGCCAGCAGCACCTCAGCGTTCGGATATAATTCACCCCTCCACTTT.

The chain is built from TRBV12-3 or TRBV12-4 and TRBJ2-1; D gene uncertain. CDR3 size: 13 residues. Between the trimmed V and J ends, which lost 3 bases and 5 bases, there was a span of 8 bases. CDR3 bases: TGTGCCAGCAGTTTCGGGTTAGACAATGAGCAGTTCTTC. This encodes CASSFGLDNEQFF.

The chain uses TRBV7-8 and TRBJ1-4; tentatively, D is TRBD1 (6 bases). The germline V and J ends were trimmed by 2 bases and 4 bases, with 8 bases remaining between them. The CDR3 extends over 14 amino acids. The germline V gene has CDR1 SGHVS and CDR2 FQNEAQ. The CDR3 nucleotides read TGTGCCAGCAGCTTACGGGACAATAATGAAAAACTGTTTTTT. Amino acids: CASSLRDNNEKLFF.

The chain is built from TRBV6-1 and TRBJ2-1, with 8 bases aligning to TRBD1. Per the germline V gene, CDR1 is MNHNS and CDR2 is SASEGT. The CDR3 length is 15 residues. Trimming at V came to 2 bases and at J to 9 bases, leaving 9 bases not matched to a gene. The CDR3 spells CASSEPDRVKSEQFF. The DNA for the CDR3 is TGTGCCAGCAGTGAACCGGACAGGGTGAAGAGTGAGCAGTTCTTC.

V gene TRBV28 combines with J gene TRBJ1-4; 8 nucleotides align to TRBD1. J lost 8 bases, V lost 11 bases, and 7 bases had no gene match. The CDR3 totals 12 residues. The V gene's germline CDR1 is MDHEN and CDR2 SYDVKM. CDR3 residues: CASRGPGEKLFF. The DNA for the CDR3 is TGTGCCTCCAGGGGGCCGGGGGAAAAACTGTTTTTT.

The CDR3 nucleotides read TGTGCCATCAGTACCGACAGGGTCCAAGAGACCCAGTACTTC. It yields the protein CAISTDRVQETQYF. The genes are TRBV10-3 and TRBJ2-5; 7 bases match TRBD1. The germline V gene has CDR1 ENHRY and CDR2 SYGVKD. The CDR3 sequence is 14 residues long. V was pared by 5 bases and J by 1 base, with 4 bases of the junction left unmatched.

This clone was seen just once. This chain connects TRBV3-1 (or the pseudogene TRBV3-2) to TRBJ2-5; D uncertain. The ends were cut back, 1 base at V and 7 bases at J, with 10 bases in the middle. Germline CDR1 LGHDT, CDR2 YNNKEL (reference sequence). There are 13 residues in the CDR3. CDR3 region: CASSQAQAVTQYF. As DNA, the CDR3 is TGTGCCAGCAGCCAAGCGCAGGCCGTGACCCAGTACTTC.

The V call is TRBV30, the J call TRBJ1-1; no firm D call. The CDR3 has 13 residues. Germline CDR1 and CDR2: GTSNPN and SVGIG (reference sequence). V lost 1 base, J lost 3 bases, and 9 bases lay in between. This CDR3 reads CAWSDTLDTEAFF. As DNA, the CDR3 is TGTGCCTGGAGTGATACTCTGGACACTGAAGCTTTCTTT.

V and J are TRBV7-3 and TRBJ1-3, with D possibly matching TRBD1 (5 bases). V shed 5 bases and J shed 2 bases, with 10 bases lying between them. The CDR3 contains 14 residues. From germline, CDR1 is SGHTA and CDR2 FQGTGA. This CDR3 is CASSMSGTGNTIYF. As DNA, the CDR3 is TGTGCCAGCAGCATGTCAGGGACTGGAAACACCATATATTTT.

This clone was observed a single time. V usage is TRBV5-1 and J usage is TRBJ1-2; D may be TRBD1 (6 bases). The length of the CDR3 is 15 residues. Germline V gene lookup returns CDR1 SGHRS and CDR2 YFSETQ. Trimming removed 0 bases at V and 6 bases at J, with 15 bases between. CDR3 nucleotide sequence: TGCGCCAGCAGCTTGGCACAGGGCTCTAAGGATGGCTACACCTTC. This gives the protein CASSLAQGSKDGYTF.

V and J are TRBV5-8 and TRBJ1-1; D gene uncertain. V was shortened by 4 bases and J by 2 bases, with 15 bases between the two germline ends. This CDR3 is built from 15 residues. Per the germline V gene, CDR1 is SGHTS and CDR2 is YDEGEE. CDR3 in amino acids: CASSRRTGVNTEAFF. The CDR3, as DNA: TGTGCCAGCAGCAGGAGGACGGGTGTCAACACTGAAGCTTTCTTT.

CDR3 region: CATSRDRGQVYYEQYF. The CDR3 DNA reads TGTGCCACCAGCAGAGATCGAGGACAGGTGTACTACGAGCAGTACTTC. This chain joins TRBV15 and TRBJ2-7, with 7 bases fitting TRBD1. This CDR3 has 16 amino acids. Germline assignment: CDR1 LNHNV and CDR2 YYDKDF (reference sequence). Trimming took 0 bases from V and 3 from J; bases not matched to a gene: 8.

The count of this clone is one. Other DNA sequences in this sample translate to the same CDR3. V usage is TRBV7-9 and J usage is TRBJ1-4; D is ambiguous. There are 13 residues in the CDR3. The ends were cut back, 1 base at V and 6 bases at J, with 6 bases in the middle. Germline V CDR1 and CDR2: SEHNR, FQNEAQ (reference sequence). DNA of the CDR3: TGTGCCAGCAGCTTAGGAGGGTATGAAAAACTGTTTTTT. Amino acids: CASSLGGYEKLFF.

CDR3 amino acids: CASSPWPGGTEAFF. For the CDR3, the DNA is TGTGCCAGCAGCCCATGGCCGGGAGGTACTGAAGCTTTCTTT. The rearrangement joins TRBV7-6 to TRBJ1-1; D is ambiguous. Germline CDR1 SGHVS, CDR2 FNYEAQ. V was trimmed by 5 bases and J by 5 bases, leaving 15 bases between them. The CDR3 is 14 residues long.

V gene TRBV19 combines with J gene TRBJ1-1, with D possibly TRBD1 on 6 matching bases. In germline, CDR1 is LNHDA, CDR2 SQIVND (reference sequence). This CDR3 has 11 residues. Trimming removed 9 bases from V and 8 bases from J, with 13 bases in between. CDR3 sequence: CASQRGTEAFF. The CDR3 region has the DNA TGTGCCAGCCAAAGAGGGACAGAAGCTTTCTTT.

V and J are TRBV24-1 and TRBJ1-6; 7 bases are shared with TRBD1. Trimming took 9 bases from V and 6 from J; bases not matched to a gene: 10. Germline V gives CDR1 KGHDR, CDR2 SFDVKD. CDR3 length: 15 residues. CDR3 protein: CATPARGIGNSPLHF. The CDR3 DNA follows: TGTGCCACCCCTGCCAGGGGGATAGGTAATTCACCCCTCCACTTT.

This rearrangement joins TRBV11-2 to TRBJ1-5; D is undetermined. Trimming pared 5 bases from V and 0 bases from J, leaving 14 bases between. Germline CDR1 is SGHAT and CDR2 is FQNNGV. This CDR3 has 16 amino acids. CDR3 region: CASSGGVVSSNQPQHF. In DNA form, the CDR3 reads TGTGCCAGCAGCGGAGGTGTCGTGAGTAGCAATCAGCCCCAGCATTTT.

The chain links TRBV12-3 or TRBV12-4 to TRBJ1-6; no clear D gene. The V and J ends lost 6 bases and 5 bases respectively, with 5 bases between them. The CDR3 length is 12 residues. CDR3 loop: CASRRDNSPLHF. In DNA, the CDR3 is TGTGCCAGCAGGCGGGATAATTCACCCCTCCACTTT.

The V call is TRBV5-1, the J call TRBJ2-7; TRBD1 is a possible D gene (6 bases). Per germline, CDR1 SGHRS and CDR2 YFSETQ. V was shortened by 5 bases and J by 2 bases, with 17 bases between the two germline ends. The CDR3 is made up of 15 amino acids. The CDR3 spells CASRPPGQAPYEQYF. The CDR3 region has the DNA TGCGCCAGCAGACCCCCGGGACAAGCCCCCTACGAGCAGTACTTC. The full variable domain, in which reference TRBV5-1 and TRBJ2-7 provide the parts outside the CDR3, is KAGVTQTPRYLIKTRGQQVTLSCSPISGHRSVSWYQQTPGQGLQFLFEYFSETQRNKGNFPGRFSGRQFSNSRSEMNVSTLELGDSALYLCASRPPGQAPYEQYFGPGTRLTVT.